This T cell receptor beta chain derives from a study of tumor-infiltrating lymphocytes in primary liver carcinoma. In the study overall: Patients included men and women of 30 to 69 years. Yields of productive TCRbeta reads ranged from roughly 3.5 to 7.13 million per sample and were similar across tissue types. Overall study findings and caveats: Researchers found tumor-adjacent and tumor-blood pairs overlapped less than tumor region pairs.

Reverse transcription of roughly 470 ng total RNA with a constant-region primer produced TCR beta cDNA. Sequencing libraries for TCR beta derived from three nested multiplex PCR rounds that used slightly modified ARM-PCR. TCRdb ran MiXCR on the multiplex PCR reads and lists one entry per CDR3 protein. The table shows roughly 120,000 distinct CDR3 sequences, with 64% occurring only once. Joint extraction of RNA and DNA used about 17-31 mg of bulk tissue that was unsorted. With respect to this clonotype: Its target is unknown.

The sequence was collected from a woman aged 60-70 years with primary liver carcinoma and hepatitis B virus infection. Sequencing was performed on liver tumor tissue from sampling region 3. Subset in this sample: tumor region T3, left-lateral pole.

CDR3 sequence reads: CASSPQCDYGYTF. The CDR3 DNA is TGTGCCAGCAGTCCTCAGTGTGACTATGGCTACACCTTC. The chain combines TRBV2 with TRBJ1-2; D is ambiguous. Between the trimmed V and J ends, which lost 5 bases and 3 bases, there was a span of 10 bases. The CDR3 length is 13 residues. Germline V gene lookup returns CDR1 SNHLY and CDR2 FYNNEI.